The rows below give T cell receptor beta chains drawn from one sample of a study of T cells in localized non-small cell lung cancer. Assay: immunoSEQ multiplex PCR; the TCRdb copy retains only in-frame clones and omits some. The table lists about 70,000 clones, roughly nine tenths of them singletons. The sequenced sample was peripheral blood, obtained before any cancer treatment. Receptor source: a male donor older than 55 with stage III squamous cell lung carcinoma. Both conserved end residues are part of each CDR3. Fields, in order: J gene, V gene, clone size, D gene, CDR3 protein, CDR3 DNA. A D gene is named only where the DNA matches it firmly. Not all rows give a size; the values are once, few, many and, for expanded clones, a class.

TRBJ2-7	TRBV19	.	.	CASSQEQSREQYF	TGTGCCAGTAGTCAGGAACAAAGCCGCGAGCAGTACTTC
TRBJ1-5	TRBV2	.	TRBD1	CASSGLTGAQPQHF	TGTGCCAGCAGTGGATTAACAGGGGCTCAGCCCCAGCATTTT
TRBJ1-1	TRBV9	once	.	CASSVVARSEAFF	TGTGCCAGCAGCGTAGTCGCCAGAAGTGAAGCTTTCTTT
TRBJ1-1	TRBV11-1	.	.	CASSPAQGRTEAFF	TGTGCCAGCAGCCCCGCCCAGGGGCGCACTGAAGCTTTCTTT
TRBJ2-7	TRBV7-2	.	.	CASSFEHRVQYEQYF	TGTGCCAGCAGCTTTGAACACAGGGTCCAGTACGAGCAGTACTTC
TRBJ1-2	TRBV19	few	.	CASTGDGGYGYTF	TGTGCCAGTACTGGGGATGGGGGCTATGGCTACACCTTC
TRBJ1-5	TRBV6-1	.	.	CASSGPGGTDSNQPQHF	TGTGCCAGCAGTGGGCCCGGTGGGACGGATAGCAATCAGCCCCAGCATTTT
TRBJ1-2	TRBV29-1	.	.	CSVFGANYGYTF	TGCAGCGTTTTCGGAGCCAACTATGGCTACACCTTC
TRBJ1-4	TRBV9	few	TRBD1	CASSSRGTANEKLFF	TGTGCCAGCAGCTCCCGCGGGACAGCTAATGAAAAACTGTTTTTT
TRBJ1-1	TRBV11-2	.	.	CASRVGTEAFF	TGTGCCAGCAGGGTAGGCACTGAAGCTTTCTTT
TRBJ1-4	TRBV30	.	.	CAWSVLRGIGEKLFF	TGTGCCTGGAGTGTACTGAGGGGAATTGGCGAAAAACTGTTTTTT
TRBJ1-3	TRBV27	.	.	CASSLFLPGNTIYF	TGTGCCAGCAGTTTGTTCTTACCCGGAAACACCATATATTTT
TRBJ1-2	TRBV6-5	many	.	CASSVQGTHGYTF	TGTGCCAGCAGTGTACAGGGAACCCATGGCTACACCTTC
TRBJ2-3	TRBV7-3	.	TRBD2	CASSPLGGAGTDTQYF	TGTGCCAGCAGCCCCCTCGGGGGGGCCGGCACAGATACGCAGTATTTT
TRBJ1-2	TRBV18	.	.	CASSPEEIRGIYGYTF	TGTGCCAGCTCACCCGAAGAGATCCGGGGTATCTATGGCTACACCTTC
TRBJ1-3	TRBV5-6	.	TRBD1	CASSKTGVSGNTIYF	TGTGCCAGCAGTAAAACAGGGGTCTCTGGAAACACCATATATTTT
TRBJ1-2	TRBV16	medium-sized	.	CASSPSMSSYGYTF	TGTGCCAGCAGCCCATCAATGTCCAGCTATGGCTACACCTTC
TRBJ2-2	TRBV5-1	.	TRBD2	CASSPAVAGAAGELFF	TGCGCCAGCAGCCCCGCGGTAGCGGGGGCCGCCGGGGAGCTGTTTTTT